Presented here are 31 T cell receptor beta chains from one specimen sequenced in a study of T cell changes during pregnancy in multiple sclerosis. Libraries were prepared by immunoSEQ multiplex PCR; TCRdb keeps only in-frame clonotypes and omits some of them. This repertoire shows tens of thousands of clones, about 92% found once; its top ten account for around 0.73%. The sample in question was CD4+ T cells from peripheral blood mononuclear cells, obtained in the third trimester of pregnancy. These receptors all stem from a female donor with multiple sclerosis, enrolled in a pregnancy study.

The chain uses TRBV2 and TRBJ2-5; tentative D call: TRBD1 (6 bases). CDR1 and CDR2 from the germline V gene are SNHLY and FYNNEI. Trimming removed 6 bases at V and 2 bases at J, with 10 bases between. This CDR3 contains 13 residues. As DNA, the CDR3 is TGTGCCAGCAGCAGAGGACAGCAAGAGACCCAGTACTTC. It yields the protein CASSRGQQETQYF.

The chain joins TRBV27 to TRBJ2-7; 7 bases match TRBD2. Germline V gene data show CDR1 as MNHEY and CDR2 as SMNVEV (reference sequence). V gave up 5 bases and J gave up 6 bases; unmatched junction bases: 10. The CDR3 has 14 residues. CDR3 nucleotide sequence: TGTGCCAGCAGTCAGCCGGGACTACGGGGCGAGCAGTACTTC. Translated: CASSQPGLRGEQYF.

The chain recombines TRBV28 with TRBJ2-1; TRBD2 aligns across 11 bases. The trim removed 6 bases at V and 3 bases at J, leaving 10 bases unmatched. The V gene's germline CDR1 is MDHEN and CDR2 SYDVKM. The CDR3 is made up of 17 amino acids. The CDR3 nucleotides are TGTGCCAGCAGGGGAAGAATGGGACTAGCGGACTACAATGAGCAGTTCTTC. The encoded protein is CASRGRMGLADYNEQFF. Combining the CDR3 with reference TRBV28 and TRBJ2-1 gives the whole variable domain DVKVTQSSRYLVKRTGEKVFLECVQDMDHENMFWYRQDPGLGLRLIYFSYDVKMKEKGDIPEGYSVSREKKERFSLILESASTNQTSMYLCASRGRMGLADYNEQFFGPGTRLTVL.

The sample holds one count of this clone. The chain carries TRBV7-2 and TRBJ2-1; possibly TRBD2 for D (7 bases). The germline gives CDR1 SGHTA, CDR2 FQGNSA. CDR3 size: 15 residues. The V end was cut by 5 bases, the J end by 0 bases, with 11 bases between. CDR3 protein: CASSRGAGSYNEQFF. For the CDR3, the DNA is TGTGCCAGCAGCCGGGGGGCAGGCTCCTACAATGAGCAGTTCTTC.

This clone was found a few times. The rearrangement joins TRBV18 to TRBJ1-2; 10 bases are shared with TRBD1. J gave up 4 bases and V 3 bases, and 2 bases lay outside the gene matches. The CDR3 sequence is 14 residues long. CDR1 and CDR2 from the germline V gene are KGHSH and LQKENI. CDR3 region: CASSPWDRGYGYTF. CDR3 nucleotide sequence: TGTGCCAGCTCACCGTGGGACAGGGGCTATGGCTACACCTTC.

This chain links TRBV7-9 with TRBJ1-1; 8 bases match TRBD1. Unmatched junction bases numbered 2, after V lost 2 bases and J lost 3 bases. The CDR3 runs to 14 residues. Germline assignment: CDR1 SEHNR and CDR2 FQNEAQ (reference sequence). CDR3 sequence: CASSLQGADTEAFF. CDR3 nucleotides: TGTGCCAGCAGCTTACAGGGGGCTGACACTGAAGCTTTCTTT.

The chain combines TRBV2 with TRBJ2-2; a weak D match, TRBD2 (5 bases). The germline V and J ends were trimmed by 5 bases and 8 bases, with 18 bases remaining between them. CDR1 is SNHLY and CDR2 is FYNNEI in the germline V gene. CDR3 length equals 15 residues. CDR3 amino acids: CASSWEHPTQGELFF. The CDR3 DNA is TGTGCCAGCAGTTGGGAGCACCCCACACAGGGGGAGCTGTTTTTT.

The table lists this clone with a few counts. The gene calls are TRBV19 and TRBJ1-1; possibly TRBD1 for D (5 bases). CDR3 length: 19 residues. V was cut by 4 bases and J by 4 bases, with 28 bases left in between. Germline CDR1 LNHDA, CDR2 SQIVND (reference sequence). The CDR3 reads CASSKTEKGRSLSGTEAFF. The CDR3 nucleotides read TGTGCCAGTAGTAAAACTGAGAAGGGGCGAAGTTTGTCGGGCACTGAAGCTTTCTTT.

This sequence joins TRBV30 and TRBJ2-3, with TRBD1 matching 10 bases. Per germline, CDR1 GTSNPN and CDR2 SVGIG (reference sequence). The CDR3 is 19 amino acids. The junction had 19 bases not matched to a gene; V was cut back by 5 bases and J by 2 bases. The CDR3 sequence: CAWVRPLGQGTPPTDTQYF. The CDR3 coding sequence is TGTGCCTGGGTGAGACCCTTGGGACAGGGGACCCCACCCACAGATACGCAGTATTTT.

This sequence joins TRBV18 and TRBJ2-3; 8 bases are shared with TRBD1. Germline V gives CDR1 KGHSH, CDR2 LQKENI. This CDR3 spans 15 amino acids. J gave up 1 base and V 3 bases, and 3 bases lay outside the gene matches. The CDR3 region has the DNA TGTGCCAGCTCACCGGGACAGGTTGGCACAGATACGCAGTATTTT. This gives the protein CASSPGQVGTDTQYF.

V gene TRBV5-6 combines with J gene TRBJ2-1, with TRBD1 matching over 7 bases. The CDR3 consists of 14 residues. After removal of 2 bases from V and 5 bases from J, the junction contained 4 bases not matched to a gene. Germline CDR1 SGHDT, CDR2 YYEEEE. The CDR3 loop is CASSFRTGNNEQFF. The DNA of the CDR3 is TGTGCCAGCAGCTTCCGGACAGGCAACAATGAGCAGTTCTTC. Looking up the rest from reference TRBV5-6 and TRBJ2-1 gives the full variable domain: DAGVTQSPTHLIKTRGQQVTLRCSPKSGHDTVSWYQQALGQGPQFIFQYYEEEERQRGNFPDRFSGHQFPNYSSELNVNALLLGDSALYLCASSFRTGNNEQFFGPGTRLTVL.

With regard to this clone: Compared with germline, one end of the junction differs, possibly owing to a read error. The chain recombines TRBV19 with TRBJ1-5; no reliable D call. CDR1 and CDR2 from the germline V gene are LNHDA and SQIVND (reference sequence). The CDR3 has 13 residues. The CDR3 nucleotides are TGTGCCAATAGTATACTCCGAGATCAGCCCCAGCATTTT. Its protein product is CANSILRDQPQHF.

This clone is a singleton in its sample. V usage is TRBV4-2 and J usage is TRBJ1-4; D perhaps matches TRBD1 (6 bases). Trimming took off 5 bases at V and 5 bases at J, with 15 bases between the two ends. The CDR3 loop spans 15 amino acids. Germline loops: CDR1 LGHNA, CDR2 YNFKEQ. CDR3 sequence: CASSRTGTLNEKLFF. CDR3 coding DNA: TGTGCCAGCAGCAGAACCGGGACACTAAATGAAAAACTGTTTTTT.

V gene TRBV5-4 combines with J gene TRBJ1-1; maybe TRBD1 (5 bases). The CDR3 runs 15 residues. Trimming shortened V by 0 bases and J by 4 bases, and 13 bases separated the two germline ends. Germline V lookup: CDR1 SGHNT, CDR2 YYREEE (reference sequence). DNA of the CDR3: TGTGCCAGCAGCTTGGAGCAGGGATGGAGCACTGAAGCTTTCTTT. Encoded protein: CASSLEQGWSTEAFF.

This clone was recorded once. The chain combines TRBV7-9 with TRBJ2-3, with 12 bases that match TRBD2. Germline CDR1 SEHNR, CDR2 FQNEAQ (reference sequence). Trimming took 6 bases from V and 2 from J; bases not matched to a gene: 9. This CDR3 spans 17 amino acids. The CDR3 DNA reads TGTGCCAGCAGTGATCCGGGACTAGCGGGCTACACAGATACGCAGTATTTT. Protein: CASSDPGLAGYTDTQYF.

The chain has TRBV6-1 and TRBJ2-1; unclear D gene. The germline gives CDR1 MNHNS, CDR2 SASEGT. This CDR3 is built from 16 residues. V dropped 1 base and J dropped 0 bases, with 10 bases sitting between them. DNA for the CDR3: TGTGCCAGCAGTGAAGGACTGGGTTACTCCTACAATGAGCAGTTCTTC. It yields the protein CASSEGLGYSYNEQFF.

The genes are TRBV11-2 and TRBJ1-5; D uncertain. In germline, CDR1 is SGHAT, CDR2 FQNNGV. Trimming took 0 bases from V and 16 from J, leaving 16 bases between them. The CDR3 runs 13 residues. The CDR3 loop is CASSLEEDSPLHF. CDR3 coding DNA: TGTGCCAGCAGCTTAGAAGAGGATTCCCCCTTACATTTT.

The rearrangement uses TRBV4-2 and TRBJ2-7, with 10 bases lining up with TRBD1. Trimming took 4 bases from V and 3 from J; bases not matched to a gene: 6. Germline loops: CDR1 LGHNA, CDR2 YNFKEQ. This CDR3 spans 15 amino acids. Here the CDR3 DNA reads TGTGCCAGCAGCCGGAGGACAGGGGGACTCTACGAGCAGTACTTC. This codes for CASSRRTGGLYEQYF.

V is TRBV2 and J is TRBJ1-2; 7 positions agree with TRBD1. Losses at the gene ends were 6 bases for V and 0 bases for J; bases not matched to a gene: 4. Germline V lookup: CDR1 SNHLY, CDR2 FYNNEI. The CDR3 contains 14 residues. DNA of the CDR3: TGTGCCAGCAGGGGGACAGCCGCTAACTATGGCTACACCTTC. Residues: CASRGTAANYGYTF.

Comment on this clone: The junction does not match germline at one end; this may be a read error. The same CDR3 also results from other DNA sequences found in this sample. The CDR3 loop is CASSERTSGRGVGYNEQFF. The CDR3 nucleotides read TGCGCCAGCAGTGAAAGGACTAGCGGGAGAGGGGTTGGGTACAATGAGCAGTTCTTC. V is TRBV6-1 and J is TRBJ2-1; the match to TRBD2 covers 13 bases. This CDR3 is built from 19 residues. The V gene's germline CDR1 is MNHNS and CDR2 SASEGT.

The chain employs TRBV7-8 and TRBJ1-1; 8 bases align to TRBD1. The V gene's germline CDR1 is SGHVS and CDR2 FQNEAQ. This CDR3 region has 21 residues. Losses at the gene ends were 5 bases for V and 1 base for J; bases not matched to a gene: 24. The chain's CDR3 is CASSLPRRQGNRVSTNTEAFF. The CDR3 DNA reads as TGTGCCAGCAGCCTCCCGCGGAGACAGGGGAACAGGGTCTCTACGAACACTGAAGCTTTCTTT. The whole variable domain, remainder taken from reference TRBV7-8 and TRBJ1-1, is GAGVSQSPRYKVAKRGQDVALRCDPISGHVSLFWYQQALGQGPEFLTYFQNEAQLDKSGLPSDRFFAERPEGSVSTLKIQRTQQEDSAVYLCASSLPRRQGNRVSTNTEAFFGQGTRLTVV.

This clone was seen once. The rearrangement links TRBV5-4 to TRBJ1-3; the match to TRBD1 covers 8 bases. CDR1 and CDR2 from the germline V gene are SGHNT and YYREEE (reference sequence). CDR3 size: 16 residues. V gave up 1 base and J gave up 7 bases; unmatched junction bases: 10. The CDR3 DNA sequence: TGTGCCAGCAGCTTGCGCCAACCGGGACAGGCTAACACCATATATTTT. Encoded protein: CASSLRQPGQANTIYF. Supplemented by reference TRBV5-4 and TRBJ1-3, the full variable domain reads ETGVTQSPTHLIKTRGQQVTLRCSSQSGHNTVSWYQQALGQGPQFIFQYYREEENGRGNFPPRFSGLQFPNYSSELNVNALELDDSALYLCASSLRQPGQANTIYFGEGSWLTVV.

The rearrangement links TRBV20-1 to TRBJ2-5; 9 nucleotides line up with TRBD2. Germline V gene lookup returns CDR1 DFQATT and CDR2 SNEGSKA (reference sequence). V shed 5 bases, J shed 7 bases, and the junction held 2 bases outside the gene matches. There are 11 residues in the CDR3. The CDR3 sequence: CSAEREVTQYF. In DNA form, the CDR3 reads TGCAGTGCTGAGCGGGAGGTGACCCAGTACTTC.

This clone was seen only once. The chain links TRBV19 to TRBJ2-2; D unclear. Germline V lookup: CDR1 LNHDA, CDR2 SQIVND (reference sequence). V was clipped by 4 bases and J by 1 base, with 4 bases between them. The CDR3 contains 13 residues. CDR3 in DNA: TGTGCCAGTAGTAAACAGAACACCGGGGAGCTGTTTTTT. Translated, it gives CASSKQNTGELFF. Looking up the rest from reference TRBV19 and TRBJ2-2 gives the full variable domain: DGGITQSPKYLFRKEGQNVTLSCEQNLNHDAMYWYRQDPGQGLRLIYYSQIVNDFQKGDIAEGYSVSREKKESFPLTVTSAQKNPTAFYLCASSKQNTGELFFGEGSRLTVL.

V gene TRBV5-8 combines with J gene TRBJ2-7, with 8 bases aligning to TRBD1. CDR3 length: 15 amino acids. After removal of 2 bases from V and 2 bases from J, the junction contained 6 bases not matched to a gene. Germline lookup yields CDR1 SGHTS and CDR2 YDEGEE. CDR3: CASSFRRTGTYEQYF. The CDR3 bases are TGTGCCAGCAGCTTTCGTCGGACAGGGACCTACGAGCAGTACTTC.

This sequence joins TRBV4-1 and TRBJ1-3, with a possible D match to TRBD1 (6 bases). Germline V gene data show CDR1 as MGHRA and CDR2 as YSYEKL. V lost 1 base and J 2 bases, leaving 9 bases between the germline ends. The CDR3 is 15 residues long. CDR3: CASSQGWTAGNTIYF. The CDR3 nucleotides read TGCGCCAGCAGCCAAGGTTGGACAGCTGGAAACACCATATATTTT.

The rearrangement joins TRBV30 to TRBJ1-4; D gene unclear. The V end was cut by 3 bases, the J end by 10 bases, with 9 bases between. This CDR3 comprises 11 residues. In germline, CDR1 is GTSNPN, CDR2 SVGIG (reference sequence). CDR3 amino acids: CAWRNYGKLFF. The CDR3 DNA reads TGTGCCTGGAGAAATTACGGAAAACTGTTTTTT.

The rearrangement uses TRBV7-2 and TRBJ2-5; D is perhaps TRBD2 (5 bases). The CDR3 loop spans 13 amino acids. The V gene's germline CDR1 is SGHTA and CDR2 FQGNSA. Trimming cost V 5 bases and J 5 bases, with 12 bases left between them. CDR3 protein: CASSGGSKETQYF. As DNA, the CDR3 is TGTGCCAGCAGCGGCGGGTCGAAGGAGACCCAGTACTTC.

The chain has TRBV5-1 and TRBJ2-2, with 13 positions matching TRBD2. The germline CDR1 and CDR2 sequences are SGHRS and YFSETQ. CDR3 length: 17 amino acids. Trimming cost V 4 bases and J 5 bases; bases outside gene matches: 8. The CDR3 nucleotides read TGCGCCAGCAGCGGCGGACTAGCGGGAGTGGGGACCGGGGAGCTGTTTTTT. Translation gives CASSGGLAGVGTGELFF.

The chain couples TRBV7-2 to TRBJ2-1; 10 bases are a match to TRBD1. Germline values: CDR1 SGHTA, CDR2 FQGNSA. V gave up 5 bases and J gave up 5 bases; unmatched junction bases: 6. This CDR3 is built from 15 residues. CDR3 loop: CASSPPGQGNNEQFF. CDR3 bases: TGTGCCAGCAGCCCACCGGGACAGGGGAACAATGAGCAGTTCTTC. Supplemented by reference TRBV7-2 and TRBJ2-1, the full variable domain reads GAGVSQSPSNKVTEKGKDVELRCDPISGHTALYWYRQSLGQGLEFLIYFQGNSAPDKSGLPSDRFSAERTGGSVSTLTIQRTQQEDSAVYLCASSPPGQGNNEQFFGPGTRLTVL.

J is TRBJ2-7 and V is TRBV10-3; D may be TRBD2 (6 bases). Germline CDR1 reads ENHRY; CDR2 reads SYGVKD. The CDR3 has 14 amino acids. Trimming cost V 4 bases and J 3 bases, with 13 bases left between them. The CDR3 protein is CAISVQLADYEQYF. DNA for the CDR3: TGTGCCATCAGTGTACAACTAGCAGACTACGAGCAGTACTTC.